This TCR beta chain was found in a study of blood T cell repertoires in COVID-19. In the authors' methods: Reference gene primer amplification gave estimated nucleated cell counts. Measured with immunoSEQ multiplex PCR; TCRdb has only the in-frame clones, and not every one. V, J and clone size reflect that table, while D and trimming were determined from the DNA. Among about 10,000 clones listed, roughly nine tenths were seen once. Input material: peripheral blood. This receptor was obtained from a human donor in a cohort sampled during active COVID-19.

For the CDR3, the DNA is TGTGCCAGCAGCTTGACAGGGGGGATCAATCAGCCCCAGCATTTT. This sequence encodes CASSLTGGINQPQHF. This rearrangement joins TRBV7-3 to TRBJ1-5, with 9 bases fitting TRBD1. Germline lookup yields CDR1 SGHTA and CDR2 FQGTGA. V shed 3 bases and J 3 bases; nucleotides not matched to a gene: 3. CDR3 length: 15 amino acids.